This TCR beta chain was captured by sequencing in a study of CD8+CD57+ T cells in acquired aplastic anemia. Study as a whole: Sorted CD4+ and CD8+ cells gave a mean 3.2 ug DNA, range 0.2 to 27.4 ug.

This clonotype has more than one count but fewer than ten. Its antigen is not identified. This CDR3 is 12 amino acids long. The V gene's germline CDR1 is MGHRA and CDR2 YSYEKL. With V trimmed by 4 bases and J by 6 bases, 3 bases remained unmatched. Genomic DNA served as template for TCR beta VDJ and CDR3 profiling. TCRdb ran MiXCR on the reads and lists one entry per CDR3 protein. The sample includes about 190,000 distinct CDR3 sequences, around 65% of them seen just once. Overall study findings and caveats: Controls did not differ significantly from patients in CD8+ Simpson's diversity. Patients and controls turned out to have 25 to 30 CD8+ CDR3 sequences in common.

The TCR comes from a human donor with severe aplastic anemia or a healthy control (not recorded which). Sequencing was performed on sorted CD4+, CD8+, or CD8+CD57+ T cells (not recorded which) from PBMCs. V usage is TRBV4-1 and J usage is TRBJ2-7; TRBD1 agrees at 7 bases. The CDR3 reads CASSPDRVEQYF. CDR3 coding DNA: TGCGCCAGCAGCCCAGACAGGGTCGAGCAGTACTTC.